This entry lists 25 T cell receptor beta chains sequenced from one sample in a study of cytomegalovirus exposure and HLA in healthy donors. The PCR was carried out with 60 Vbeta primers and 13 Jbeta primers. Data came from immunoSEQ multiplex PCR; TCRdb stores just in-frame clones and leaves some out. The sample gives over 150,000 clones, roughly four fifths of which show up once; 1.2% to 1.5% is in the top ten. Sequencing was done on a sample of PBMCs. The receptors come from a young man in good health and CMV-seronegative.

The chain is built from TRBV4-1 and TRBJ2-2; 14 positions match TRBD2. In germline, CDR1 is MGHRA, CDR2 YSYEKL. The CDR3 sequence is 17 residues long. Trimming cost V 6 bases and J 3 bases; bases outside gene matches: 6. The CDR3 region is CASRGGLAGVHTGELFF. Written as DNA, the CDR3 is TGCGCCAGCAGGGGGGGACTAGCGGGAGTCCACACCGGGGAGCTGTTTTTT.

In its sample, this clone is medium-sized. CDR3 in DNA: TGTGCCAGCAGCCATCCGGGTCTCAGGGGTTTCAGCGGCTCTGGGGCCAACGTCCTGACTTTC. This sequence encodes CASSHPGLRGFSGSGANVLTF. This chain links TRBV14 with TRBJ2-6; tentatively, D is TRBD1 (6 bases). Germline V gene sequence: CDR1 SGHDN, CDR2 FVKESK. CDR3 length: 21 residues. Deletions cut 3 bases from V and 0 bases from J, with 24 bases between.

This clone has a handful of counts. The gene calls are TRBV5-5 and TRBJ2-2, with TRBD2 matching 10 bases. CDR1 and CDR2 from the germline V gene are SGHKS and YYEKEE (reference sequence). This CDR3 has 17 amino acids. Trimming took 1 base from V and 7 from J; bases not matched to a gene: 10. CDR3 region: CASSLHVSGRANGELFF. The CDR3 DNA reads TGTGCCAGCAGCTTGCATGTGAGCGGGAGGGCCAACGGGGAGCTGTTTTTT.

The V call is TRBV18, the J call TRBJ2-7; tentative D call: TRBD2 (6 bases). The germline gives CDR1 KGHSH, CDR2 LQKENI. The CDR3 is made up of 15 amino acids. V shed 6 bases and J shed 4 bases, with 19 bases lying between them. The CDR3 DNA follows: TGTGCCAGCTCCCCCGGGCTAGCGTCCCCGTACGAGCAGTACTTC. It translates to CASSPGLASPYEQYF.

Points on this clone: This same CDR3 is encoded by further DNA sequences in the sample. The gene calls are TRBV27 and TRBJ1-4, with 8 nucleotides matching TRBD1. Trimming at V came to 4 bases and at J to 4 bases, leaving 2 bases not matched to a gene. The CDR3 is 14 amino acids. CDR1 and CDR2 from the germline V gene are MNHEY and SMNVEV (reference sequence). The CDR3 spells CASSWTGRNEKLFF. The DNA for the CDR3 is TGTGCCAGCAGTTGGACAGGGCGTAATGAAAAACTGTTTTTT. Variable domain in full (rest from reference TRBV27 and TRBJ1-4): EAQVTQNPRYLITVTGKKLTVTCSQNMNHEYMSWYRQDPGLGLRQIYYSMNVEVTDKGDVPEGYKVSRKEKRNFPLILESPSPNQTSLYFCASSWTGRNEKLFFGSGTQLSVL.

The chain recombines TRBV4-3 with TRBJ2-7, with TRBD2 identical over 10 bases. CDR1 is LGHNA, CDR2 YSLEER, per germline. J was trimmed by 3 bases and V by 0 bases; bases with no gene match: 11. CDR3 length: 18 amino acids. The CDR3 protein is CASSQDLGLAGDDYEQYF. The CDR3 DNA reads as TGCGCCAGCAGCCAAGATCTGGGGCTAGCGGGAGACGACTACGAGCAGTACTTC.

The genes are TRBV18 and TRBJ2-7; no clear D gene. Per germline, CDR1 KGHSH and CDR2 LQKENI. With 7 bases removed from V and 0 bases from J, the gap between germline ends came to 13 bases. This CDR3 contains 14 residues. The CDR3 sequence: CASFDIDISYEQYF. In DNA form, the CDR3 reads TGTGCCAGCTTTGACATAGACATCTCCTACGAGCAGTACTTC.

Comments on this clone: The limits of the CDR3 on the DNA are not certain, so only TCRdb's listed CDR3 is given. V gene TRBV21-1 combines with J gene TRBJ2-2; TRBD2, the table's D call, lacks a check against the DNA. TRBV21-1 is listed as a pseudogene. 20 amino acids form the CDR3, both terminal residues included. The CDR3 sequence is CASSSWTSGRVGPGTGELFF.

J is TRBJ2-7 and V is TRBV10-1, with TRBD2 identical over 11 bases. The J segment lost 2 bases and the V segment lost 10 bases, leaving 16 bases of the junction unmatched. Germline values: CDR1 WNHNN, CDR2 SYGVQD (reference sequence). The CDR3 spans 17 residues. The DNA of the CDR3 is TGCGCCACACGGCCCGGGACTAGCGGCGTACACCCCTACGAGCAGTACTTC. This encodes CATRPGTSGVHPYEQYF.

The chain is built from TRBV7-8 and TRBJ1-1, with 7 bases aligning to TRBD1. The CDR3 runs 15 residues. CDR1 and CDR2 (germline): SGHVS, FQNEAQ. The V and J ends lost 5 bases and 1 base, in that order; junction bases with no gene match: 7. CDR3: CASSTDRVTNTEAFF. CDR3 in DNA: TGTGCCAGCAGCACAGACAGGGTTACGAACACTGAAGCTTTCTTT.

The chain carries TRBV25-1 and TRBJ1-3; D is undetermined. The germline V and J ends were trimmed by 4 bases and 2 bases, with 3 bases remaining between them. The CDR3 runs 12 residues. Germline values: CDR1 MGHDK, CDR2 SYGVNS. The CDR3 is CASSAAGNTIYF. The CDR3 DNA reads as TGTGCCAGCAGTGCTGCTGGAAACACCATATATTTT.

In DNA, the CDR3 is TGTGCCAGCAGCTCCCCCGGGGGGGTGGCCACCGGGGAGCTGTTTTTT. This translates into CASSSPGGVATGELFF. The chain carries TRBV7-9 and TRBJ2-2; TRBD2 aligns across 8 bases. The germline gives CDR1 SEHNR, CDR2 FQNEAQ (reference sequence). The length of the CDR3 is 16 residues. Unmatched junction bases numbered 8, after V lost 4 bases and J lost 4 bases.

V usage is TRBV5-6 and J usage is TRBJ2-3, with no clear D. The CDR3 has 13 amino acids. The germline V gene encodes CDR1 SGHDT and CDR2 YYEEEE. Trimming cost V 3 bases and J 2 bases, with 7 bases left between them. CDR3 amino acids: CASSSEITDTQYF. CDR3 DNA sequence: TGTGCCAGCAGCTCGGAGATCACAGATACGCAGTATTTT. Full variable domain (remainder filled in from reference TRBV5-6 and TRBJ2-3): DAGVTQSPTHLIKTRGQQVTLRCSPKSGHDTVSWYQQALGQGPQFIFQYYEEEERQRGNFPDRFSGHQFPNYSSELNVNALLLGDSALYLCASSSEITDTQYFGPGTRLTVL.

V gene TRBV29-1 combines with J gene TRBJ2-7; D not resolved. The length of the CDR3 is 11 residues. From germline, CDR1 is SQVTM and CDR2 ANQGSEA. V dropped 4 bases and J dropped 3 bases, with 7 bases sitting between them. The CDR3 loop reads CSVAHSYEQYF. CDR3 bases: TGCAGCGTTGCCCATAGCTACGAGCAGTACTTC.

This chain joins TRBV20-1 and TRBJ1-4, with a tentative D call TRBD1 (5 bases). Between the trimmed V and J ends, which lost 1 base and 14 bases, there was a span of 11 bases. Germline-derived CDR1 and CDR2 are DFQATT and SNEGSKA (reference sequence). The CDR3 spans 11 residues. Here the CDR3 DNA reads TGCAGTGCTAGAGCCCAGGGAGGTCTGTTTTTT. Translation: CSARAQGGLFF.

This chain uses TRBV10-1 with TRBJ2-5, with 8 bases fitting TRBD2. TRBJ2-7 matches the DNA end more closely, so the J call is doubtful. The CDR3 runs to 16 residues. Germline V gene data show CDR1 as WNHNN and CDR2 as SYGVQD (reference sequence). CDR3 nucleotides: TGCGCCAGCAGTGCAAGCGGGGGCTCAATCCCGTACGAGCAGTACTTC. Translated, it gives CASSASGGSIPYEQYF.

The V and J genes are TRBV28 and TRBJ2-7, with TRBD2 matching over 7 bases. CDR3 length equals 14 residues. After removal of 5 bases from V and 2 bases from J, the junction contained 6 bases not matched to a gene. Germline V gene sequence: CDR1 MDHEN, CDR2 SYDVKM. For the CDR3, the DNA is TGTGCCAGCAGTGGGCCTAGCGGCCCCTACGAGCAGTACTTC. Encoded protein: CASSGPSGPYEQYF.

J is TRBJ2-7 and V is TRBV27, with a possible D match to TRBD2 (5 bases). V lost 5 bases to trimming and J lost 0 bases, with 14 bases between them. The CDR3 length is 15 residues. The germline gives CDR1 MNHEY, CDR2 SMNVEV (reference sequence). CDR3 sequence reads: CASSPREPSSYEQYF. CDR3 DNA: TGTGCCAGCAGTCCCCGGGAACCCTCCTCCTACGAGCAGTACTTC.

The genes are TRBV9 and TRBJ1-1, with D possibly being TRBD1 (5 bases). V was cut by 0 bases and J by 3 bases, with 6 bases left in between. The germline V gene encodes CDR1 SGDLS and CDR2 YYNGEE. There are 13 residues in the CDR3. This CDR3 is CASSVGGDTEAFF. The CDR3 DNA sequence: TGTGCCAGCAGCGTAGGGGGGGACACTGAAGCTTTCTTT.

V usage is TRBV5-1 and J usage is TRBJ1-1, with D hard to call. The germline gives CDR1 SGHRS, CDR2 YFSETQ. The CDR3 loop spans 13 amino acids. The germline V and J ends were trimmed by 3 bases and 9 bases, with 15 bases remaining between them. The CDR3 DNA follows: TGCGCCAGCAGCTCTAACGACAAATCCCAAGCTTTCTTT. It codes for CASSSNDKSQAFF.

The chain is built from TRBV4-3 and TRBJ2-7; TRBD2 matches 8 bases. The CDR3 consists of 14 residues. Germline CDR1 LGHNA, CDR2 YSLEER. V trimming: 1 base; J trimming: 12 bases; junction bases outside the gene matches: 11. As DNA, the CDR3 is TGCGCCAGCAGCCAAGGCGGGGGGAGGGCGAGGCTGTACTTC. As protein: CASSQGGGRARLYF.

This chain joins TRBV19 and TRBJ2-2; possibly TRBD1 for D (5 bases). Germline loops: CDR1 LNHDA, CDR2 SQIVND (reference sequence). The CDR3 is 14 amino acids. V was shortened by 10 bases and J by 0 bases, with 12 bases between the two germline ends. In nucleotides, the CDR3 is TGTGCCACTTCAGGGCGGTCGAACACCGGGGAGCTGTTTTTT. Protein: CATSGRSNTGELFF.

This clone was detected once. The chain recombines TRBV11-2 with TRBJ2-1; 9 nucleotides align to TRBD2. CDR1 is SGHAT, CDR2 FQNNGV, per germline. CDR3 length: 15 residues. The V segment lost 2 bases and the J segment 7 bases; nucleotides outside the gene matches: 6. DNA for the CDR3: TGTGCCAGCAGCTTATTAGCGGGAGCGGTAAATGAGCAGTTCTTC. Its protein is CASSLLAGAVNEQFF.

To note about this clone: Within the sample, other DNA sequences also encode this same CDR3. V usage is TRBV19 and J usage is TRBJ2-2, with D tentatively TRBD1 (6 bases). CDR1 and CDR2 (germline): LNHDA, SQIVND (reference sequence). Deletions cut 7 bases from V and 0 bases from J, with 9 bases between. This CDR3 is built from 14 residues. The CDR3 sequence is CASKGTTNTGELFF. The CDR3 DNA sequence: TGTGCCAGTAAGGGGACAACGAACACCGGGGAGCTGTTTTTT.

The chain couples TRBV19 to TRBJ2-1, with D perhaps matching TRBD2 (6 bases). The CDR3 consists of 16 residues. Trimming cost V 6 bases and J 6 bases, with 21 bases left between them. Germline assignment: CDR1 LNHDA and CDR2 SQIVND (reference sequence). In DNA, the CDR3 is TGTGCCAGTAGCCATGCAGGGCTAGCGAAGGGCAATGAGCAGTTCTTC. As protein: CASSHAGLAKGNEQFF.